These 18 T cell receptor beta chains came from one sample sequenced in a study of T cells after yellow fever vaccination. TCRdb re-analysed the 5' RACE reads in MiXCR, keeping a single row per CDR3 protein. The sample consists of around 310,000 distinct CDR3 sequences, 3% to 4.5% of them appearing once. The sequencing here drew on PBMCs, taken on the day of the yellow fever booster vaccination. These receptors all stem from a man aged 18 to 29 who received the YFV17D yellow fever vaccine.

This clonotype was seen ten or more times. In nucleotides, the CDR3 is TGTGCCAGCAGCCCGAGTAGGGCATCAGAGACCCAGTACTTC. It codes for CASSPSRASETQYF. The genes are TRBV12-3 or TRBV12-4 and TRBJ2-5; the D is unclear. V lost 6 bases to trimming and J lost 4 bases, with 15 bases between them. There are 14 residues in the CDR3.

This clonotype has ten or more counts. The chain recombines TRBV20-1 with TRBJ2-1; 7 bases map to TRBD2. This CDR3 has 15 amino acids. Germline V lookup: CDR1 DFQATT, CDR2 SNEGSKA (reference sequence). The J segment lost 4 bases and the V segment lost 0 bases, leaving 6 bases of the junction unmatched. The CDR3, as DNA: TGCAGTGCTAGAGATGGGCTAGCGGTTTACAATGAGCAGTTCTTC. Protein sequence: CSARDGLAVYNEQFF.

This clonotype has just a few counts. The chain uses TRBV20-1 and TRBJ1-4; D might be TRBD1 (6 bases). Per germline, CDR1 DFQATT and CDR2 SNEGSKA (reference sequence). The CDR3 contains 17 residues. V was clipped by 0 bases and J by 6 bases, with 20 bases between them. Here the CDR3 reads CSARDRTLGAGDEKLFF. The CDR3 nucleotides read TGCAGTGCTAGAGATCGAACCCTAGGGGCAGGGGATGAAAAACTGTTTTTT.

This clonotype was observed a handful of times. The chain uses TRBV5-1 and TRBJ1-6, with TRBD1 matching over 9 bases. The CDR3 is 15 residues long. Germline CDR1 and CDR2: SGHRS and YFSETQ. With 4 bases clipped from V and 7 bases from J, the junction kept 6 bases outside the gene matches. CDR3 loop: CASSTTDRGNSPLHF. The CDR3, as DNA: TGCGCCAGCAGCACGACCGACAGGGGGAATTCACCCCTCCACTTT.

The V and J genes are TRBV23-1 and TRBJ2-5; D is unresolved. TRBV23-1 counts as an open reading frame of uncertain function. This CDR3 contains 14 residues. V was clipped by 0 bases and J by 2 bases, with 7 bases between them. The CDR3 loop is CASSQSLGQETQYF. CDR3 DNA sequence: TGCGCCAGCAGTCAATCCTTGGGGCAAGAGACCCAGTACTTC.

This clonotype showed up many times. V usage is TRBV12-3 or TRBV12-4 and J usage is TRBJ1-1, with D perhaps TRBD1 (6 bases). The CDR3 has 13 residues. Trimming cost V 6 bases and J 5 bases, with 13 bases left between them. The CDR3: CASSLRGATEAFF. The CDR3 DNA reads TGTGCCAGCAGCCTTCGGGGGGCGACTGAAGCTTTCTTT.

The chain is built from TRBV14 and TRBJ2-3; D is undetermined. The CDR3 covers 15 residues. Germline loops: CDR1 SGHDN, CDR2 FVKESK. V dropped 0 bases and J dropped 3 bases, with 10 bases sitting between them. The CDR3 loop is CASSQDGRETDTQYF. CDR3 in DNA: TGTGCCAGCAGCCAAGACGGCAGAGAAACAGATACGCAGTATTTT.

This clonotype was seen ten or more times. The gene calls are TRBV12-3 or TRBV12-4 and TRBJ2-1; weak D call: TRBD1 (6 bases). This CDR3 has 15 amino acids. The V end was cut by 11 bases, the J end by 0 bases, with 17 bases between. The DNA for the CDR3 is TGTGCCGGATCGACAGGAATTAGCTCCTACAATGAGCAGTTCTTC. Encoded protein: CAGSTGISSYNEQFF.

The gene calls are TRBV12-3 or TRBV12-4 and TRBJ2-4; the match to TRBD1 covers 8 bases. The ends lost 7 bases at V and 11 bases at J; junction bases unmatched: 16. CDR3 length equals 15 residues. CDR3 nucleotide sequence: TGTGCCAGCACCCCAAGGGGCAGGGGGCCCTCCGTTCAGTACTTC. As protein: CASTPRGRGPSVQYF.

This clonotype was recorded many times. The V gene is TRBV20-1, the J gene TRBJ1-6; D gene unclear. The CDR3 length is 12 residues. In germline, CDR1 is DFQATT, CDR2 SNEGSKA (reference sequence). V gave up 3 bases and J gave up 12 bases, with 12 bases separating them. The CDR3 sequence: CSARSLSGPLHF. CDR3 in DNA: TGCAGTGCTAGGAGCCTATCGGGACCCCTCCACTTT.

This clonotype was counted at least ten times. The genes are TRBV19 and TRBJ2-3; 12 bases line up with TRBD1. Trimming removed 1 base from V and 5 bases from J; junction bases left unmatched: 4. The germline V gene encodes CDR1 LNHDA and CDR2 SQIVND (reference sequence). The CDR3 runs 16 residues. CDR3: CASSIVGTGGRDTQYF. CDR3 nucleotides: TGTGCCAGTAGTATAGTAGGGACAGGGGGCAGAGATACGCAGTATTTT.

This clonotype appeared many times. The rearrangement joins TRBV11-2 to TRBJ2-3, with D tentatively TRBD1 (6 bases). The V end lost 4 bases, the J end lost 0 bases, and 8 bases lay between the germline ends. In germline, CDR1 is SGHAT, CDR2 FQNNGV. The CDR3 is 14 amino acids. CDR3 amino acids: CASSWTASTDTQYF. CDR3 DNA sequence: TGTGCCAGCAGCTGGACAGCTAGCACAGATACGCAGTATTTT.

This clonotype came up many times. The chain has TRBV29-1 and TRBJ2-7, with D tentatively TRBD1 (6 bases). CDR1 is SQVTM and CDR2 is ANQGSEA in the germline V gene. The V and J ends lost 5 bases and 0 bases respectively, with 14 bases between them. CDR3 size: 14 residues. The CDR3 region has the DNA TGCAGCGTTTCGGGACACAATAGCTCCTACGAGCAGTACTTC. Translation gives CSVSGHNSSYEQYF.

This clonotype has only a few counts. The rearrangement uses TRBV7-2 and TRBJ1-6; 10 bases fit TRBD1. Trimming cost V 11 bases and J 3 bases; bases outside gene matches: 7. This CDR3 is 15 amino acids long. Germline loops: CDR1 SGHTA, CDR2 FQGNSA. CDR3 sequence reads: CASLWTGGYNSPLHF. For the CDR3, the DNA is TGTGCCTCTCTCTGGACAGGGGGCTATAATTCACCCCTCCACTTT.

The chain combines TRBV12-3 or TRBV12-4 with TRBJ1-5; TRBD1 aligns across 7 bases. This CDR3 is 18 amino acids long. Unmatched junction bases numbered 13, after V lost 5 bases and J lost 0 bases. The DNA for the CDR3 is TGTGCCAGCAGTCCCCCCAGGGGGGGGACTTATAGCAATCAGCCCCAGCATTTT. This sequence encodes CASSPPRGGTYSNQPQHF.

J is TRBJ2-2 and V is TRBV28; D possibly corresponds to TRBD2 (6 bases). The ends were cut back, 8 bases at V and 4 bases at J, with 14 bases in the middle. The germline V gene encodes CDR1 MDHEN and CDR2 SYDVKM. CDR3 length equals 14 residues. Here the CDR3 DNA reads TGTGCCAGCCTAGGGGAGGCGACCACCGGGGAGCTGTTTTTT. It specifies CASLGEATTGELFF.

A few counts support this clonotype. The chain recombines TRBV3-1 with TRBJ2-7; D is perhaps TRBD1 or TRBD2 (6 bases each). The V and J ends lost 0 bases and 4 bases respectively, with 13 bases between them. The CDR3 has 15 amino acids. Germline CDR1 is LGHDT and CDR2 is YNNKEL (reference sequence). CDR3 loop: CASSQEGGSVYEQYF. The CDR3 DNA follows: TGTGCCAGCAGCCAAGAGGGGGGCTCTGTTTACGAGCAGTACTTC.

This clonotype turned up a few times. This sequence joins TRBV6-6 and TRBJ1-6, with TRBD1 as a possible D gene (5 bases). V shed 5 bases and J shed 3 bases, with 14 bases lying between them. CDR1 is MNHNY and CDR2 is SVGAGI in the germline V gene (reference sequence). The length of the CDR3 is 16 residues. CDR3 amino acids: CASSLREEYYNSPLHF. DNA for the CDR3: TGTGCCAGCAGTCTCAGGGAGGAGTACTATAATTCACCCCTCCACTTT.